This TCR beta chain was identified in a study of CD8+CD57+ T cells in acquired aplastic anemia. For the study at large: DNA per sorted CD4+ or CD8+ sample ranged 0.2 to 27.4 ug, averaging roughly 3.5 ug.

J gave up 5 bases and V 4 bases, and 4 bases lay outside the gene matches. In germline, CDR1 is LGHDT, CDR2 YNNKEL (reference sequence). The CDR3 runs to 14 residues. The TCR beta profiling, which covered VDJ combination and CDR3 sequence, was carried out using genomic DNA as the template. TCRdb re-called the reads with MiXCR, one entry per CDR3 protein. Altogether about 420,000 distinct CDR3 sequences are present, about 70% being singletons, with the ten largest covering 3% to 4.5%. This clonotype was detected many times. Sequenced input: sorted CD4+, CD8+, or CD8+CD57+ T cells (not recorded which) from PBMCs. This clonotype was obtained from a human donor in good health, serving as a control. This sequence joins TRBV3-1 and TRBJ1-5; 8 bases are shared with TRBD1. The CDR3 nucleotides read TGTGCCAGCAGCCGACAGGGGTTGGATCAGCCCCAGCATTTT. Amino acids: CASSRQGLDQPQHF.